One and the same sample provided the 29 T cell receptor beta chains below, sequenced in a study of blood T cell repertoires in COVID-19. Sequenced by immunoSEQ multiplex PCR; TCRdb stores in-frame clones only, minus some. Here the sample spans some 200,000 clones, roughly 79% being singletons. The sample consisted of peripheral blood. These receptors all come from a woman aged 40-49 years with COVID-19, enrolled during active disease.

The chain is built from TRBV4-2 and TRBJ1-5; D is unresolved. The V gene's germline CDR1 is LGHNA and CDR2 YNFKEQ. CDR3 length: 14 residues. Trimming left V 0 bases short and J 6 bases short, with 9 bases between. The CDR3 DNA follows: TGTGCCAGCAGCCAAGATGGAGGAATTCAGCCCCAGCATTTT. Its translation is CASSQDGGIQPQHF.

The CDR3: CASSLGEGYGNTIYF. The CDR3 region has the DNA TGCGCCAGCAGCTTGGGCGAGGGCTATGGAAACACCATATATTTT. The chain uses TRBV5-1 and TRBJ1-3; D call uncertain. Trimming removed 0 bases at V and 3 bases at J, with 10 bases between. The CDR3 loop spans 15 amino acids. Germline lookup yields CDR1 SGHRS and CDR2 YFSETQ.

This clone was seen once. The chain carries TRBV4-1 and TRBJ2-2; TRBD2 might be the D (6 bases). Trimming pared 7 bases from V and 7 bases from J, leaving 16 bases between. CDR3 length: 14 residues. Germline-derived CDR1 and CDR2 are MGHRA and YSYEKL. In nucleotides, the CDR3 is TGCGCCAGCAATCAGGCCCTGCGGGGCGGGGAGCTGTTTTTT. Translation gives CASNQALRGGELFF.

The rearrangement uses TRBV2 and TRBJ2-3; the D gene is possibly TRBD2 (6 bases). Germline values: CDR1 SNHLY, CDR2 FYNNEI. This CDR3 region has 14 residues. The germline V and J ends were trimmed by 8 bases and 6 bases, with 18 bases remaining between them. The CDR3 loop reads CASQGRGEVDTQYF. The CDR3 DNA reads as TGTGCCAGCCAAGGGCGGGGCGAGGTGGATACGCAGTATTTT.

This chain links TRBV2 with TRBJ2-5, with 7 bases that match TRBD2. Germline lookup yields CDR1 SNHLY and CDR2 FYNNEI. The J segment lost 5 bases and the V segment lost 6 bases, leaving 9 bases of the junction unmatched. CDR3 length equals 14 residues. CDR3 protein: CASRVLASRETQYF. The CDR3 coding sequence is TGTGCCAGCAGGGTACTAGCGAGCCGGGAGACCCAGTACTTC.

CDR3 residues: CASSLRTGVNEQFF. The CDR3 DNA reads TGTGCCAGCAGCTTACGGACAGGGGTCAATGAGCAGTTCTTC. This sequence joins TRBV5-4 and TRBJ2-1, with 9 positions matching TRBD1. CDR3 length: 14 amino acids. The V segment lost 2 bases and the J segment 6 bases; nucleotides outside the gene matches: 3. Germline V lookup: CDR1 SGHNT, CDR2 YYREEE (reference sequence).

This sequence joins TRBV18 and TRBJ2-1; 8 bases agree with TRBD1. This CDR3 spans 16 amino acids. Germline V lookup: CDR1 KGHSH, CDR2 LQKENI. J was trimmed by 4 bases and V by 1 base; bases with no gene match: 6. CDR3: CASSPLGTGSYNEQFF. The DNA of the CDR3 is TGTGCCAGCTCACCACTGGGGACAGGTTCTTACAATGAGCAGTTCTTC.

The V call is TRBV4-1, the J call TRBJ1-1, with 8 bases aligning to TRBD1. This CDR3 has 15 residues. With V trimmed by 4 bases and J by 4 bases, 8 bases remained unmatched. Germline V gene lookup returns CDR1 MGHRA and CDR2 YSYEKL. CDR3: CASSPPDRDGTEAFF. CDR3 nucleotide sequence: TGCGCCAGCAGCCCGCCGGACAGGGATGGCACTGAAGCTTTCTTT.

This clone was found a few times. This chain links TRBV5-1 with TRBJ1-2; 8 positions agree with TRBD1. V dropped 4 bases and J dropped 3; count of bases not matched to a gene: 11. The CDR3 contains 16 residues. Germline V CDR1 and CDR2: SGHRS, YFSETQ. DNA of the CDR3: TGCGCCAGCAGCGCGGTGTTGACAGGGGAACACTATGGCTACACCTTC. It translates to CASSAVLTGEHYGYTF.

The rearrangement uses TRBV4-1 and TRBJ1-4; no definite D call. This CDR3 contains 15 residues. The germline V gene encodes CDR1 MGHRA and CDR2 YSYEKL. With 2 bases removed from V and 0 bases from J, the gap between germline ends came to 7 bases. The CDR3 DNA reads TGCGCCAGCAGCCAACGTTTTGCAACTAATGAAAAACTGTTTTTT. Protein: CASSQRFATNEKLFF.

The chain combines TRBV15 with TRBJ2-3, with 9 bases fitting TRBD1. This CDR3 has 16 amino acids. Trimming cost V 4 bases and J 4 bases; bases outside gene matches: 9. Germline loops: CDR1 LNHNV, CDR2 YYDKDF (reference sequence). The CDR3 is CATSNYRQGGSDTQYF. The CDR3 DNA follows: TGTGCCACCAGCAACTACCGACAGGGGGGTTCAGATACGCAGTATTTT.

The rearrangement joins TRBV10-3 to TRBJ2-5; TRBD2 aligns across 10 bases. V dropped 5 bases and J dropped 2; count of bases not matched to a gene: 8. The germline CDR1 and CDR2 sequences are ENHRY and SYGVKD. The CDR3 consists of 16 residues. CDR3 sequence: CAISLRLAGLQETQYF. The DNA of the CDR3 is TGTGCCATCAGTTTGAGACTAGCGGGCCTTCAAGAGACCCAGTACTTC.

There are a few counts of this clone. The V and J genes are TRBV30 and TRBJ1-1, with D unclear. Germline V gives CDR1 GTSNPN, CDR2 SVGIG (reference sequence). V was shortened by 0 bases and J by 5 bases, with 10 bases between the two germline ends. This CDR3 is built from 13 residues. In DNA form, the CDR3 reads TGTGCCTGGAGTGTGGAGAGTGGGACTGAAGCTTTCTTT. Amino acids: CAWSVESGTEAFF.

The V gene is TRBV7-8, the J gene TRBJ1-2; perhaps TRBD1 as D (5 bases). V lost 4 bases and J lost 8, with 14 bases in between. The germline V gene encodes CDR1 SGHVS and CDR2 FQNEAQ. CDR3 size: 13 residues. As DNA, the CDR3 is TGTGCCAGCAGCTCTCAGGGTTTGAACGGCTACACCTTC. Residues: CASSSQGLNGYTF. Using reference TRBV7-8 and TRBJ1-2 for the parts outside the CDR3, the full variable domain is GAGVSQSPRYKVAKRGQDVALRCDPISGHVSLFWYQQALGQGPEFLTYFQNEAQLDKSGLPSDRFFAERPEGSVSTLKIQRTQQEDSAVYLCASSSQGLNGYTFGSGTRLTVV.

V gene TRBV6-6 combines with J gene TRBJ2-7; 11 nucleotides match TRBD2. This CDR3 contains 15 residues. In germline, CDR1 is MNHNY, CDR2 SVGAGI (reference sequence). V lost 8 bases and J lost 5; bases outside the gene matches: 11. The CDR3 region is CASDTRLAGGHEQYF. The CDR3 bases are TGTGCCAGCGACACCAGGCTAGCGGGAGGCCACGAGCAGTACTTC.

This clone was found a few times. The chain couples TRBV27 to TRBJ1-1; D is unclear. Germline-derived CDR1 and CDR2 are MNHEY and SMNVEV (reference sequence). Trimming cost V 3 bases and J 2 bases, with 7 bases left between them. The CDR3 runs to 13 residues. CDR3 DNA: TGTGCCAGCAGTTTCGTAAAAAACACTGAAGCTTTCTTT. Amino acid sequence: CASSFVKNTEAFF.

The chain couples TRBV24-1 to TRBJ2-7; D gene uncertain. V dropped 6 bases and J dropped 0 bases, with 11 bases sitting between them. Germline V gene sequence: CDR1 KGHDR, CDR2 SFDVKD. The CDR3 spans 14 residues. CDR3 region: CATSLGHSSYEQYV. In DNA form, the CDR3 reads TGTGCCACCAGTCTTGGCCACAGCTCCTACGAGCAGTACGTC.

CDR3 DNA sequence: TGTGCCAGCAGTGACAGGCTGATTAATGAAAAACTGTTTTTT. Protein sequence: CASSDRLINEKLFF. The chain is built from TRBV6-1 and TRBJ1-4; unclear D gene. CDR1 MNHNS and CDR2 SASEGT come from the germline V gene. The V end was cut by 3 bases, the J end by 4 bases, with 9 bases between. The CDR3 runs 14 residues.

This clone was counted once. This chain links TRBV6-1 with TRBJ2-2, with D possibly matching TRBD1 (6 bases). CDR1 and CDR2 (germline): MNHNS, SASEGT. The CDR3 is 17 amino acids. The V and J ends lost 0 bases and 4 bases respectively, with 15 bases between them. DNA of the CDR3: TGTGCCAGCAGTGAAGCAAGGACAGTATTCACCACCGGGGAGCTGTTTTTT. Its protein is CASSEARTVFTTGELFF.

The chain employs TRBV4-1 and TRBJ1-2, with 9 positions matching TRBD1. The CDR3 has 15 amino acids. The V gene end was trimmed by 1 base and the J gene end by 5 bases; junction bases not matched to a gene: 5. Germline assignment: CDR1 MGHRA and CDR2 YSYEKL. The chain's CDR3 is CASSQGAGTGYGYTF. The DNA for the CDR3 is TGCGCCAGCAGCCAAGGAGCCGGGACAGGGTATGGCTACACCTTC.

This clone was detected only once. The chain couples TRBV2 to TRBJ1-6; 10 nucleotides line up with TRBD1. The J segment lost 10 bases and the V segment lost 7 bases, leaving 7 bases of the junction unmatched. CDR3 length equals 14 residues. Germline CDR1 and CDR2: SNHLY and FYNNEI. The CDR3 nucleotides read TGTGCCAGCAATTTTGGACAGGGGGGGTCACCCCTCCACTTT. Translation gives CASNFGQGGSPLHF.

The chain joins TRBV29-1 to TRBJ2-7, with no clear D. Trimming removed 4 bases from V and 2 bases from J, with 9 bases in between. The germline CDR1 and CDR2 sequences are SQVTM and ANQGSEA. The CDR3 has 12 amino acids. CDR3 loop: CSVGPGPYEQYF. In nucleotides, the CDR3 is TGCAGCGTTGGGCCAGGCCCCTACGAGCAGTACTTC.

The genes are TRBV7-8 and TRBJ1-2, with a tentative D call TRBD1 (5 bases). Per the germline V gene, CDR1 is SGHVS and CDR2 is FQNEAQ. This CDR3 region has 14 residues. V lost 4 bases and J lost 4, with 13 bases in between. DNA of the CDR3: TGTGCCAGCAGCTGGGACTCCGGGGCCTATGGCTACACCTTC. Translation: CASSWDSGAYGYTF.

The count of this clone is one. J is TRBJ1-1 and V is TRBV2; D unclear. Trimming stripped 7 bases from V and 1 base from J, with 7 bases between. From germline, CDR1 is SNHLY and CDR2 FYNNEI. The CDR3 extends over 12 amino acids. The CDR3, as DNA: TGTGCCAGCACGCAGCGGAACACTGAAGCTTTCTTT. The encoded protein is CASTQRNTEAFF.

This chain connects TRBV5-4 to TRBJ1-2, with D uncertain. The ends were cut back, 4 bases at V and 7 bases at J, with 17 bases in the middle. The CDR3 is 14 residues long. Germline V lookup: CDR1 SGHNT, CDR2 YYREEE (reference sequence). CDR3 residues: CASSHPSEGVGYTF. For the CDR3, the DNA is TGTGCCAGCAGCCACCCCAGCGAGGGAGTTGGCTACACCTTC.

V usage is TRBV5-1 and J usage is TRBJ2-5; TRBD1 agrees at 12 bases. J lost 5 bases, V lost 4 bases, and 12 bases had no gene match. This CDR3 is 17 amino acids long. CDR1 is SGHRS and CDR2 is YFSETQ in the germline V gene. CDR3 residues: CASSAHNKGQGAETQYF. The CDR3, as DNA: TGCGCCAGCAGCGCCCACAACAAGGGACAGGGGGCCGAGACCCAGTACTTC.

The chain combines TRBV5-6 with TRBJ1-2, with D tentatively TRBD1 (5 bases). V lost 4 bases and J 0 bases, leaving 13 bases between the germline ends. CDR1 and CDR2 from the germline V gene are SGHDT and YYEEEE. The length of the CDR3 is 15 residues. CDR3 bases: TGTGCCAGCAGCACCATTGACAGTTCTAACTATGGCTACACCTTC. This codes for CASSTIDSSNYGYTF.

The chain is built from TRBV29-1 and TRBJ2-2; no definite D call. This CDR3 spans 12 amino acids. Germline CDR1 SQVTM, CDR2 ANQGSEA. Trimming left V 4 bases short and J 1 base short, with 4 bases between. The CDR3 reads CSVVQNTGELFF. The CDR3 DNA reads TGCAGCGTTGTTCAGAACACCGGGGAGCTGTTTTTT.

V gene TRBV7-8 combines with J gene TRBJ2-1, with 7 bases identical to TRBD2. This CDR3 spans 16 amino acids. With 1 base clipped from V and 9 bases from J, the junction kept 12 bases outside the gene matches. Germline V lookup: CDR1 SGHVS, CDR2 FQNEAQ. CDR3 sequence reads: CASSLEPSGVHSEQFF. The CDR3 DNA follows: TGTGCCAGCAGCTTAGAGCCCAGCGGGGTCCATAGTGAGCAGTTCTTC.